This entry lists 28 T cell receptor beta chains sequenced from one sample in a study of blood T cell repertoires in COVID-19. This table comes from immunoSEQ multiplex PCR, and its TCRdb copy is limited to in-frame clones, with some not included. The data hold nearly 200,000 clones, with roughly nine tenths observed a single time. Sequenced: PBMCs or T cells enriched from blood (not recorded which). Receptors were obtained from a woman aged 18-35 years who had recovered from COVID-19.

The chain links TRBV27 to TRBJ2-7; 10 bases match TRBD2. Germline assignment: CDR1 MNHEY and CDR2 SMNVEV (reference sequence). This CDR3 region has 14 residues. The V segment lost 5 bases and the J segment 7 bases; nucleotides outside the gene matches: 8. CDR3 DNA sequence: TGTGCCAGCAGTGTACTAGCGGGGTTCGGTGAGCAGTACTTC. As protein: CASSVLAGFGEQYF.

The genes are TRBV28 and TRBJ2-7; D perhaps matches TRBD1 (6 bases). Deletions cut 3 bases from V and 0 bases from J, with 15 bases between. There are 16 residues in the CDR3. The germline gives CDR1 MDHEN, CDR2 SYDVKM. The CDR3 is CASSFNLGTRSYEQYF. The CDR3 DNA sequence: TGTGCCAGCAGTTTTAATCTCGGGACACGCTCCTACGAGCAGTACTTC.

V is TRBV11-2 and J is TRBJ2-1, with D tentatively TRBD1 (5 bases). This CDR3 is built from 13 residues. The germline gives CDR1 SGHAT, CDR2 FQNNGV. V was cut by 0 bases and J by 10 bases, with 10 bases left in between. The CDR3 DNA reads TGTGCCAGCAGCTTAGATAGGGGCCAGGAGCAGTTCTTC. It specifies CASSLDRGQEQFF.

This clone is a singleton in its sample. V usage is TRBV12-5 and J usage is TRBJ2-1; the D gene is possibly TRBD1 (5 bases). The CDR3 totals 13 residues. With 3 bases removed from V and 7 bases from J, the gap between germline ends came to 10 bases. Germline values: CDR1 LGHNT, CDR2 FRNRAP. The CDR3 reads CASGFNYRNEQFF. CDR3 nucleotide sequence: TGTGCTAGTGGTTTCAACTACAGGAATGAGCAGTTCTTC.

The rearrangement links TRBV24-1 to TRBJ1-5, with TRBD1 as a possible D gene (6 bases). The germline V gene encodes CDR1 KGHDR and CDR2 SFDVKD. The CDR3 spans 15 residues. The V end was cut by 4 bases, the J end by 4 bases, with 13 bases between. The CDR3 bases are TGTGCCACCAGTGAATCGGGACACAATAATCAGCCCCAGCATTTT. This sequence encodes CATSESGHNNQPQHF.

In its sample, this clone was seen a few times. The rearrangement joins TRBV4-2 to TRBJ2-3, with 9 bases that match TRBD2. The J segment lost 2 bases and the V segment lost 0 bases, leaving 9 bases of the junction unmatched. The CDR3 extends over 18 amino acids. Germline CDR1 and CDR2: LGHNA and YNFKEQ. This CDR3 is CASSQELPLAGYTDTQYF. Here the CDR3 DNA reads TGTGCCAGCAGCCAAGAACTCCCCCTAGCGGGGTACACAGATACGCAGTATTTT.

The chain employs TRBV9 and TRBJ1-2, with D perhaps TRBD1 (5 bases). The CDR3 spans 14 residues. Germline values: CDR1 SGDLS, CDR2 YYNGEE. V was cut by 1 base and J by 4 bases, with 11 bases left in between. This CDR3 reads CASSVIDSFYGYTF. The CDR3 DNA reads TGTGCCAGCAGCGTAATCGACAGCTTCTATGGCTACACCTTC.

The chain joins TRBV3-1 (or the pseudogene TRBV3-2) to TRBJ2-3, with 8 bases fitting TRBD2. Trimming cost V 4 bases and J 3 bases; bases outside gene matches: 3. The CDR3 has 14 amino acids. In germline, CDR1 is LGHDT, CDR2 YNNKEL (reference sequence). The CDR3 spells CASSLGGGTDTQYF. The CDR3 DNA follows: TGTGCCAGCAGCCTCGGCGGGGGGACAGATACGCAGTATTTT.

The chain carries TRBV6-5 and TRBJ2-7; 9 nucleotides align to TRBD2. The germline CDR1 and CDR2 sequences are MNHEY and SVGAGI. V was pared by 4 bases and J by 4 bases, with 8 bases of the junction left unmatched. This CDR3 region has 15 residues. CDR3 loop: CASSLERGDLYEQYF. In DNA form, the CDR3 reads TGTGCCAGCAGTTTGGAGCGGGGGGACTTGTACGAGCAGTACTTC.

This clone rates as medium-sized. This chain connects TRBV19 to TRBJ1-4, with D possibly being TRBD1 (5 bases). Germline CDR1 is LNHDA and CDR2 is SQIVND (reference sequence). V lost 5 bases, J lost 0 bases, and 7 bases lay in between. The CDR3 covers 14 residues. CDR3 loop: CASSLTATNEKLFF. The DNA for the CDR3 is TGTGCCAGTAGTCTGACAGCAACTAATGAAAAACTGTTTTTT.

The chain uses TRBV27 and TRBJ1-1; TRBD1 is a possible D gene (5 bases). CDR3 size: 13 residues. CDR1 is MNHEY, CDR2 SMNVEV, per germline (reference sequence). V was trimmed by 6 bases and J by 3 bases, leaving 11 bases between them. CDR3 bases: TGTGCCAGCAGCTCTCAGGGTGACACTGAAGCTTTCTTT. This sequence encodes CASSSQGDTEAFF.

This chain joins TRBV28 and TRBJ2-7; TRBD1 matches at 7 bases. This CDR3 comprises 15 residues. With 4 bases clipped from V and 1 base from J, the junction kept 7 bases outside the gene matches. In germline, CDR1 is MDHEN, CDR2 SYDVKM. CDR3 sequence (DNA): TGTGCCAGCAGTTCCGGGACAGTGACATCCTACGAGCAGTACTTC. Its protein is CASSSGTVTSYEQYF.

Concerning this clone: Distinct nucleotide sequences in the sample also encode this CDR3. The chain recombines TRBV28 with TRBJ1-4; 9 nucleotides agree with TRBD1. The V gene end was trimmed by 6 bases and the J gene end by 10 bases; junction bases not matched to a gene: 9. The CDR3 has 14 amino acids. Germline loops: CDR1 MDHEN, CDR2 SYDVKM. CDR3 amino acids: CASSSDRGGGKLFF. Written as DNA, the CDR3 is TGTGCCAGCAGCTCAGACAGGGGGGGAGGAAAACTGTTTTTT.

CDR3 nucleotides: TGTGCCAGCAGTTCGCGGACTCTCCTCGGGGAGCTGTTTTTT. Protein sequence: CASSSRTLLGELFF. V gene TRBV6-5 combines with J gene TRBJ2-2; weak D call: TRBD2 (5 bases). V lost 4 bases, J lost 7 bases, and 13 bases lay in between. Germline V gives CDR1 MNHEY, CDR2 SVGAGI. This CDR3 comprises 14 residues.

The chain combines TRBV11-3 with TRBJ1-1; TRBD1 agrees at 8 bases. Trimming cost V 3 bases and J 0 bases; bases outside gene matches: 3. The germline gives CDR1 SGHNT, CDR2 YENEEA. The CDR3 totals 15 residues. CDR3 sequence reads: CASSLSGQVNTEAFF. The CDR3 DNA is TGTGCCAGCAGCTTGTCGGGACAGGTGAACACTGAAGCTTTCTTT.

V gene TRBV28 combines with J gene TRBJ1-5; TRBD1 might be the D (6 bases). V was shortened by 5 bases and J by 9 bases, with 20 bases between the two germline ends. Germline CDR1 and CDR2: MDHEN and SYDVKM. The CDR3 is 15 amino acids. The CDR3 protein is CASSGTFSSLWPQHF. The CDR3 coding sequence is TGTGCCAGCAGTGGGACATTTTCCTCGCTATGGCCCCAGCATTTT.

This chain uses TRBV6-2 or TRBV6-3 with TRBJ2-7; tentative D call: TRBD1 (6 bases). Germline loops: CDR1 MNHEY, CDR2 SVGEGT. Trimming pared 3 bases from V and 3 bases from J, leaving 15 bases between. The CDR3 extends over 15 amino acids. DNA for the CDR3: TGTGCCAGCAGTTATAGTACAGGGAATTACTACGAGCAGTACTTC. Translating gives CASSYSTGNYYEQYF.

This chain uses TRBV11-2 with TRBJ1-6; D unclear. The CDR3 contains 15 residues. Trimming stripped 1 base from V and 6 bases from J, with 10 bases between. Germline-derived CDR1 and CDR2 are SGHAT and FQNNGV. The CDR3 DNA sequence: TGTGCCAGCAGCTTAGGTGAGGGAATTAATTCACCCCTCCACTTT. This translates into CASSLGEGINSPLHF.

This chain joins TRBV28 and TRBJ2-1; 7 bases are shared with TRBD1. Germline CDR1 MDHEN, CDR2 SYDVKM. The CDR3 runs to 15 residues. Trimming at V came to 6 bases and at J to 5 bases, leaving 10 bases not matched to a gene. Here the CDR3 DNA reads TGTGCCAGCAGGGGAGCCGGGACAGCTGACAATGAGCAGTTCTTC. Translating it yields CASRGAGTADNEQFF.

J is TRBJ1-5 and V is TRBV4-2; a possible D gene is TRBD1 (5 bases). Germline CDR1 and CDR2: LGHNA and YNFKEQ. V dropped 0 bases and J dropped 0 bases, with 15 bases sitting between them. This CDR3 is 18 amino acids long. For the CDR3, the DNA is TGTGCCAGCAGCCAAGATGGGTACCGGACACCTAGCAATCAGCCCCAGCATTTT. Translated: CASSQDGYRTPSNQPQHF.

The CDR3 is CAGRREGHQPQHF. The CDR3 DNA is TGTGCCGGCCGGCGGGAGGGGCATCAGCCCCAGCATTTT. The chain recombines TRBV19 with TRBJ1-5; D might be TRBD1 (5 bases). This CDR3 comprises 13 residues. Germline CDR1 LNHDA, CDR2 SQIVND (reference sequence). With 11 bases removed from V and 5 bases from J, the gap between germline ends came to 16 bases. Drawing the rest from reference TRBV19 and TRBJ1-5, the complete variable domain is DGGITQSPKYLFRKEGQNVTLSCEQNLNHDAMYWYRQDPGQGLRLIYYSQIVNDFQKGDIAEGYSVSREKKESFPLTVTSAQKNPTAFYLCAGRREGHQPQHFGDGTRLSIL.

This chain links TRBV24-1 with TRBJ1-1, with 7 bases that match TRBD1. The J segment lost 2 bases and the V segment lost 8 bases, leaving 4 bases of the junction unmatched. CDR3 size: 13 residues. Germline V CDR1 and CDR2: KGHDR, SFDVKD. The CDR3 nucleotides read TGTGCCACCAAAGGGACAGCCAACACTGAAGCTTTCTTT. Translating it yields CATKGTANTEAFF.

As DNA, the CDR3 is TGTGCCAGCAGGTCAACAGCCTATGAAAAACTGTTTTTT. It translates to CASRSTAYEKLFF. The chain carries TRBV6-5 and TRBJ1-4; no reliable D call. V was shortened by 6 bases and J by 6 bases, with 11 bases between the two germline ends. The CDR3 extends over 13 amino acids. The germline CDR1 and CDR2 sequences are MNHEY and SVGAGI.

This chain links TRBV19 with TRBJ1-2; TRBD1 aligns across 7 bases. Trimming cost V 8 bases and J 0 bases; bases outside gene matches: 9. Germline CDR1 LNHDA, CDR2 SQIVND (reference sequence). This CDR3 is 15 amino acids long. The CDR3 sequence is CASGRTGASNYGYTF. The CDR3 coding sequence is TGTGCCAGTGGACGAACAGGGGCCTCTAACTATGGCTACACCTTC. Full variable domain (missing parts from reference TRBV19 and TRBJ1-2): DGGITQSPKYLFRKEGQNVTLSCEQNLNHDAMYWYRQDPGQGLRLIYYSQIVNDFQKGDIAEGYSVSREKKESFPLTVTSAQKNPTAFYLCASGRTGASNYGYTFGSGTRLTVV.

The V gene is TRBV10-3, the J gene TRBJ1-1, with D hard to call. V was clipped by 4 bases and J by 1 base, with 10 bases between them. Germline V gene lookup returns CDR1 ENHRY and CDR2 SYGVKD. The CDR3 sequence is 14 residues long. CDR3 DNA sequence: TGTGCCATCAGTGCGGTTAGAGGGAACACTGAAGCTTTCTTT. Translating gives CAISAVRGNTEAFF.

The chain combines TRBV3-1 (or the pseudogene TRBV3-2) with TRBJ1-6; perhaps TRBD1 as D (6 bases). Trimming cost V 11 bases and J 9 bases, with 14 bases left between them. This CDR3 region has 12 residues. CDR1 is LGHDT and CDR2 is YNNKEL in the germline V gene (reference sequence). The DNA for the CDR3 is TGTGCCGCCCAAGCACAGGGTTCACCCCTCCACTTT. Translated: CAAQAQGSPLHF.

The chain carries TRBV6-1 and TRBJ2-4; the D gene is possibly TRBD1 (6 bases). This CDR3 is built from 18 residues. CDR1 is MNHNS, CDR2 SASEGT, per germline. Trimming removed 1 base from V and 0 bases from J, with 16 bases in between. The CDR3 region has the DNA TGTGCCAGCAGTGAAGGAGGTTGGGACATACTAGCCAAAAACATTCAGTACTTC. It translates to CASSEGGWDILAKNIQYF.

CDR3: CASSLTGEAGGYTF. The CDR3 DNA follows: TGTGCCAGCAGTCTCACAGGGGAAGCCGGGGGCTACACCTTC. V and J are TRBV3-1 (or the pseudogene TRBV3-2) and TRBJ1-2, with TRBD1 identical over 7 bases. Germline trimming cut 6 bases from V and 8 bases from J; bases unmatched to any gene: 12. The CDR3 length is 14 residues. Germline loops: CDR1 LGHDT, CDR2 YNNKEL (reference sequence).